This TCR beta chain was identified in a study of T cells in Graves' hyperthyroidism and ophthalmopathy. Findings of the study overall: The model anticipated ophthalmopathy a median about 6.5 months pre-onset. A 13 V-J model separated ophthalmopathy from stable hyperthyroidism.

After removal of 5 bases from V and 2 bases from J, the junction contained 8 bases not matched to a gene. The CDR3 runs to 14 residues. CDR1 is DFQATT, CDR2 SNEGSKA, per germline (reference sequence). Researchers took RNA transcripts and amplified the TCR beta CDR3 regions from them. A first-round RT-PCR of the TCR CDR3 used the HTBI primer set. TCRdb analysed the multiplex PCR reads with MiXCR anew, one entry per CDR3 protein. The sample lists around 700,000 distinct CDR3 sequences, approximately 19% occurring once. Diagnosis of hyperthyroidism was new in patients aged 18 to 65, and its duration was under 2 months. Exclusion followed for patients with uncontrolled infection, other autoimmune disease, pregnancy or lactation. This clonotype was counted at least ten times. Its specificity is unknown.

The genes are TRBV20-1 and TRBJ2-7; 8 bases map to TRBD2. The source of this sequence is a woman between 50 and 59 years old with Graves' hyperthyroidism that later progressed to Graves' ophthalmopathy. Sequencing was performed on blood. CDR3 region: CSAREGRGAYEQYF. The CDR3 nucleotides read TGCAGTGCTCGGGAGGGGCGGGGTGCCTACGAGCAGTACTTC.